This T cell receptor (beta chain) came from a study of cytomegalovirus exposure and HLA in healthy donors (dated by TCRdb to about 2017). In terms of the full investigation: In an earlier analysis of some 550 of the donors, roughly 300 Gb of sequence data and 120 million or so unique TCR beta sequences from about 180 million T cells were reported. Every discovery cohort repertoire had been produced on one sequencing platform. To predict cytomegalovirus infection status, the study combined high-throughput TCR immunosequencing, statistical association of individual TCRs with disease status, and machine learning. Both class I and class II loci were covered by HLA typing, at four-digit resolution. Donor age, sex, ethnicity and CMV serostatus were compiled together with the repertoire data. Of the roughly 400 genotyped donors, 81% fell in the genetic ancestry cluster associated with self-reported Caucasian donors. Among about 390 genotyped donors of the cohort, an average of approximately 240,000 unique TCR beta nucleotide sequences were sequenced per donor, about a sixth of them non-productive. Roughly 300 gigabases of sequencing data and tens of millions of unique TCR sequences were included in an early release covering about 600 HLA-typed donors. A later analysis re-analyzed previously published TCR beta repertoires from 666 donors and added high-resolution HLA genotyping to study TCR occurrence patterns. Along with the roughly 610-subject first cohort, a separate validation cohort of over 90 different subjects was used. The T cell repertoires of some 700 subjects were profiled by immunosequencing and related to cytomegalovirus serostatus. An earlier analysis of 500 to 650 of the donors applied high-throughput TCR beta sequencing to assess whether each TCR beta V gene segment acted as functional or pseudogenic. Genome-wide SNP genotypes for about three fifths of the 666 donors were used in a later genetic analysis, which treated that subset as a discovery cohort. The aim of the study was to test whether cataloging public T cell receptors could identify signatures of past pathogen exposure. The later analysis used no new phenotypic data to find candidate immune exposures, relying instead on TCR beta sequences and their occurrence across donors. Several DR-DQ haplotypes were treated as single units for association and clustering because of strong linkage in the cohort. The number of typed donors differed by locus: roughly 629-640 for A, B, C, DRB1 and DQB1; 500 to 550 for DQA1; fewer than 610 for DPA1; and about 450 for DPB1.

Library prep was done by the immunoSEQ multiplex PCR assay. For the multiplex PCR, a mixture combining 60 forward primers for TCR Vbeta segments and 13 reverse primers for TCR Jbeta segments was used. A multiplex PCR assay on genomic DNA amplified the CDR3 region of rearranged TCR beta genes. The Illumina HiSeq System was used to sequence the amplified TCR beta libraries as 87-base-pair reads. Under the source paper's analysis protocol: A later analysis tallied approximately 87 million unique TCR beta chains across the 666 repertoires, and approximately 9.9 million of those chains were shared by two or more donors. Raw reads were error-corrected and collapsed into unique sequences with a nearest-neighbor algorithm that merged closely related sequences to remove PCR and sequencing errors. To assign V, D and J gene segments, CDR3 sequences were aligned to IMGT reference sequences. For a sequence to be retained, a match of at least six nucleotides was required to both a V gene segment and a J gene segment. A rearrangement counted as productive if the CDR3 had no stop codons and remained in frame with V and J, and every other rearrangement counted as non-productive. Following IMGT convention, CDR3 was defined as the stretch from the second conserved V-encoded cysteine up to the conserved J-encoded phenylalanine. In an earlier analysis of 500 to 650 of the donors, sequences lacking an unambiguous match to a single V gene segment were excluded. In an earlier analysis of 587 of the donors, a V segment was called functional when productive rearrangements were above 56.7%, and segregating when the standard deviation between donors exceeded 5%. A statistical classification framework was built for diagnosing cytomegalovirus status from the catalog of TCR beta chain sequences. In a later analysis, V and J genes were assigned by comparing TCR nucleotide sequences against IMGT/GENE-DB human TR gene sequences. In a later analysis, CDR3 sequences and most-parsimonious VDJ recombination scenarios were assigned using the TCRdist pipeline. In a later analysis, each TCR beta chain was defined by its CDR3 amino acid sequence together with its V-gene family, and reads without a unique V-gene family were excluded. In a later analysis, 450 to 600 highly shared, low-generation-probability nucleotide sequences were removed to address suspected cross-contamination and a sequencing artifact. In a later analysis, a clonal expansion index for each public chain was calculated from normalized within-repertoire ranks of inferred template counts. In a later analysis, generation probabilities were computed using a VDJ recombination model fitted to out-of-frame rearrangements, and the results were checked against IGoR. In a later analysis, TCR-TCR, TCR-HLA and TCR-CMV co-occurrence was scored with hypergeometric tests, and a repertoire-size bias correction was applied to TCR pairs. To estimate false discovery rates, a later analysis permuted the HLA or CMV assignments 20 times. In a later analysis, co-occurring TCRs were grouped with DBSCAN, and TCRdist sequence similarity was added when clustering was performed within HLA-allele-positive subsets. Co-occurrence clustering excluded repertoires with fewer than 30,000 or more than 120,000 public chains, plus five with anomalous nucleotide sharing. The table was pulled from immuneACCESS by TCRdb, which kept in-frame rearrangements only. Such tables lose some clones; where checked, under half of the loss comes from unresolved V genes, and the rest has no known cause. V and J calls and clone size are copied from that table; D and trimming were computed from the DNA. The sample table records 100,000 to 150,000 clones; about 74% of these occur just once. The ten biggest clones cover less than 7% of the sample.

The paper as a whole reports these results and caveats: In a later analysis, some 18,000 TCR beta sequences were associated with specific HLA alleles at a false discovery rate of 0.05. In an earlier analysis of approximately 590 of the donors, most TCR beta V segments appeared in productive rearrangements about 87% or about 30% of the time, broadly matching IMGT annotations. HLA typing was unavailable for some donors at each locus, so association tests used only the typed subset. Several of the top co-occurrence clusters appeared to be linked to parvovirus B19, influenza, CMV and Epstein-Barr virus, according to a later analysis. A further reported finding was that TCR beta sequences accurately predicted the HLA-A and HLA-B alleles for most subjects in the first cohort. In a later genetic analysis, a missense DCLRE1C variant was associated with V-gene and J-gene trimming of TCR beta chains, and the association was replicated in an independent cohort. A few of the identified cytomegalovirus-associated TCR beta chains were confirmed in vitro to be specific for cytomegalovirus antigens. Most TCR sequences were seen in very few donors, while some public TCRs were found in many individuals. Most CMV-associated TCR beta chains appeared to be HLA-restricted in a later analysis, and the HLA associations seemed to be driven largely by CMV exposure. The authors suggested that the approach could potentially be extended to other disease states and immunological phenotypes. Linkage disequilibrium might explain the correlated functional status among segregating V segments, but an unknown experimental factor could not be ruled out. Cytomegalovirus status was reported to be diagnosed by the classifier with high specificity and sensitivity in both the original and validation cohorts. A total of fewer than 200 TCR beta chains were listed by the study as associated with cytomegalovirus. Presence/absence analyses assumed roughly uniform sequencing depth across donors, an assumption that may not hold. In a later analysis, TCR association rates were found to vary across HLA loci, with the most associated TCRs seen for DRB1 alleles and the fewest for HLA-C alleles. When HLA alleles, especially DR and DQ, strongly co-occurred, TCR associations were difficult to assign to individual alleles. A later genetic analysis reported fewer N-insertions in productive TCRs among donors in an Asian-associated ancestry cluster than the roughly 620-donor mean. The earlier analysis of around 600 of the donors excluded some 16 rarely observed V segments, including chromosome 9 orphons, because counts were too low. Immune exposure information for the cohort was limited to CMV serostatus. A cluster of highly shared sequence variants was judged likely to represent a technical artifact of the sequencing pipeline. Some IMGT-functional V segments, including TRBV6-2 and TRBV6-3, could not be distinguished by the 87-base-pair reads and were therefore excluded. In a later analysis, HLA-associated TCR beta chains showed more clonal expansion and lower generation probabilities than non-associated chains that were equally common. This cohort had only TCR beta chains sequenced, and the lack of alpha or paired-chain data limited which features could be detected.

The cohort consisted of some 730 healthy bone marrow donors. Cohort members were all nominally healthy when sampled, although unrecorded immune exposures were likely present. The donor was CMV seropositive and belonged to the group of more than 250 seropositive cohort members. A peripheral blood sample was provided by each donor, and peripheral blood mononuclear cells were used for TCR beta sequencing. The Qiagen DNeasy Blood Extraction Kit was used to extract genomic DNA from the blood cell samples. From its cysteine to its phenylalanine, the CDR3 spans 18 amino acids. Only CDR3 DNA is held: 54 bases, read in frame from base 1. The germline V gene gives CDR1 as SGHVS and CDR2 as FNYEAQ. Germline trimming: 5 bases from V, 5 bases from J; junction bases outside gene matches: 16. Worth noting for this clone: Its antigen has not been determined. The record has no base qualities; no much larger clone is one base away.

The V and J genes are TRBV7-6 and TRBJ1-5, with 9 bases in between that match TRBD1. The sequencing sample was made of PBMCs. The sequence came from a woman aged 50 to 65 in good health and CMV-seropositive. CDR3 region: CASSKKGSGTGYDQPQHF. The nucleotide sequence is TGTGCCAGCAGCAAAAAGGGATCCGGGACAGGGTACGATCAGCCCCAGCATTTT.